Many counts were recorded for the clone carrying this T cell receptor beta chain. The antigen is unknown. These data belong to a study of T cells in Graves' hyperthyroidism and ophthalmopathy. RNA transcripts yielded amplified TCR beta CDR3 regions. TCR CDR3 regions were first amplified by RT-PCR with HTBI primers. A single record per CDR3 protein comes from TCRdb applying MiXCR to the multiplex PCR reads. The table has some 600,000 distinct CDR3 sequences, approximately 14% seen once. Overall study results and limits: Model predictions of ophthalmopathy came a median about 6.3 months before onset.

Sequencing was performed on blood. The clonotype comes from a woman between 25 and 40 years old with Graves' hyperthyroidism that later progressed to Graves' ophthalmopathy.

The CDR3 protein is CAWSGDLTGPSTEAFF. CDR3 bases: TGTGCCTGGAGTGGGGACTTGACAGGGCCTTCCACTGAAGCTTTCTTT. The chain couples TRBV30 to TRBJ1-1; the match to TRBD1 covers 7 bases. This CDR3 region has 16 residues. Germline CDR1 GTSNPN, CDR2 SVGIG (reference sequence). Trimming cost V 1 base and J 4 bases; bases outside gene matches: 12.